Listed below are T cell receptor beta chains from one sample, sequenced in a study of blood T cell repertoires in COVID-19. TCRdb's table, derived via immunoSEQ multiplex PCR, lists solely in-frame clones and lacks some. The sample lists roughly 200,000 clones; around 86% were seen once. The sequenced sample consisted of PBMCs or T cells enriched from blood (not recorded which). Every receptor here comes from a middle-aged woman with acute COVID-19. The conserved cysteine and the conserved F or W are not part of the CDR3 here. A D gene is named only where the DNA matches it firmly.

j_call	d_call	v_call	cdr3_aa
TRBJ2-1	NA	TRBV5-1	ASSLTGWQF
TRBJ2-7	TRBD2	TRBV6-2/TRBV6-3	ASTPGKQREGVYEQY
TRBJ2-7	TRBD2	TRBV7-2	ASSTKTPPSGGPSYEQY
TRBJ1-3	NA	TRBV28	ASRGGRASGNTIY
TRBJ2-7	TRBD2	TRBV7-9	ASSLGGLAGYEQY
TRBJ2-2	NA	TRBV6-5	ASIGTRAGELF
TRBJ2-7	TRBD2	TRBV10-1	ASSRTSGQSYEQY
TRBJ2-3	TRBD2	TRBV3-1/TRBV3-2	ASSPPGLAGGRQY
TRBJ2-2	TRBD1	TRBV7-8	ASSFRQGAGELF
TRBJ2-7	TRBD1	TRBV5-5	ASSLGDRGTYEQY
TRBJ2-2	TRBD1	TRBV4-1	ASSQPGTGRTGELF
TRBJ2-1	NA	TRBV7-8	ASSLARQIYNEQF
TRBJ1-1	NA	TRBV11-3	ASSSYLDSRNTEAF
TRBJ1-1	NA	TRBV28	ASRGGQILIMNTEAF
TRBJ1-5	NA	TRBV7-8	ASSLDSLNQPQH
TRBJ1-1	TRBD1	TRBV27	ASSYDGTGGMKAF
TRBJ2-7	NA	TRBV7-9	ASSHPPGYEQY
TRBJ1-5	NA	TRBV28	ASSFGSGMWNQPQH
TRBJ2-5	TRBD1	TRBV19	ASSIEGTGRETQY
TRBJ1-1	NA	TRBV2	ATSGSRFTLNTEAF
TRBJ2-7	TRBD1	TRBV28	ASSPTGAANSYEQY
TRBJ2-7	TRBD2	TRBV19	ASSIGLAGAYEQY
TRBJ2-7	TRBD2	TRBV28	ASSLPSGYEQY
TRBJ2-1	NA	TRBV4-3	ASSQEASPETAEQF
TRBJ1-4	TRBD1	TRBV28	ASGGQLGEKLF
TRBJ1-6	NA	TRBV28	ASGQPNNSPLH
TRBJ1-5	NA	TRBV5-5	ASSSGLRSGSNQPQH
TRBJ2-7	TRBD1	TRBV5-6	ASRQGRSYEQY
TRBJ1-4	NA	TRBV18	ASSPQGFTNEKLF
TRBJ2-7	TRBD2	TRBV29-1	SVMRESVFGEQY
TRBJ1-1	NA	TRBV5-4	ASSSPSAEGGTEAF
TRBJ1-5	NA	TRBV24-1	ATSDPTGPNQPQH
TRBJ2-2	NA	TRBV28	ASSFLTGELF
TRBJ1-3	NA	TRBV5-1	ASAAGVSGNTIY
TRBJ2-4	NA	TRBV3-1/TRBV3-2	ASSYTGLNIQY
TRBJ2-1	TRBD2	TRBV28	ASSFPPTSGRAKRYNEQF
TRBJ2-3	NA	TRBV5-1	ASSLVPGVGPDTQY